This TCR beta chain originates from a study of blood T cell repertoires in COVID-19 (dated by TCRdb to the early 2020s). With regard to the full study: The collaborator samples originated in the United States, Italy and Spain and spanned the acute and convalescent phases of COVID-19. Subjects who had been exposed to COVID-19, were actively infected with it, or had recovered from it provided the deeply sampled blood TCRbeta repertoires that made up the dataset. Where available, HLA class I and class II types were obtained from metadata supplied by the sample provider rather than from assay-based typing. The material from the prospective study consisted of cDNA or gDNA derived from T cells, B-cell-depleted T cells, or PBMCs. The repertoires were released in a freely available public database meant as a resource for research on the immune response to SARS-CoV-2. The samples were drawn from two sources: the first 160 participants of the ongoing ImmuneRACE study, and 1,200 or so subjects contributed by 6 global collaborators. Sample metadata almost always included a de-identified subject ID, COVID-19 status, age in years and sex.

Reading the germline V gene gives CDR1 SGHDT and CDR2 YYEEEE. V is clipped by 2 bases and J by 5 bases, and the sequence between their germline boundaries is 19 bases long. The CDR3 spans 17 residues, from the cysteine through the phenylalanine. CDR3 DNA is the only sequence kept; it has 51 bases, read in frame from the first base. With respect to this clone: This receptor's antigen is unknown. Base qualities are missing; no much larger clone stands one base away.

The immunoSEQ Assay, a bias-controlled multiplex PCR, was used to amplify TCRbeta CDR3 regions from genomic DNA. The original pipeline was this. The number of nucleated cells in each sample was estimated from the amplification of reference gene primers within the assay. To quantify the absolute abundance of each unique TCRbeta CDR3 rearrangement, sequence reads were collapsed and filtered. Productive Simpson clonality was computed per sample as the square root of Simpson's diversity index over productive rearrangements. The table was pulled from immuneACCESS by TCRdb, which kept in-frame rearrangements only. Such tables lose some clones; where checked, under half of the loss comes from unresolved V genes, and the rest has no known cause. The V and J calls and clone size are taken from that table; D and trimming were inferred from the DNA. This sample lists approximately 52,000 clones; 91% were detected once. The ten largest make up about 6% of the sample.

Each collaborating institution followed its own protocols to collect whole blood in K2EDTA tubes. For TCRbeta analysis, collaborators shipped samples in one of three forms: frozen whole blood, isolated PBMCs, or DNA extracted from either of those sample types. Study-wide conclusions, independent of this receptor: The amount of clinical and demographic metadata varied by source and participant and was provided uncurated.

The source material was peripheral blood. The TCR was taken from a man aged 50 or older with active COVID-19. The sequence links TRBV5-6 to TRBJ1-4, with TRBD1 as a weak D call on 5 bases. The bases read TGTGCCAGCAGCTTTGGGCCAGTCGGACAAGCGAATGAAAAACTGTTTTTT. It encodes CASSFGPVGQANEKLFF.